The text below deals with one T cell receptor (beta chain). The antigen is unknown. Assay used: immunoSEQ multiplex PCR; TCRdb lists only in-frame clones, some missing. The sample includes some 60,000 clones, about two thirds of them seen just once. This specimen comes from a study of T cell clones after liver transplantation. Overall study findings and caveats: Migration into the graft, not deletion, may explain lost graft donor-reactive T cells.

The length of the CDR3 is 12 residues. Trimming shortened V by 1 base and J by 7 bases, and 5 bases separated the two germline ends. CDR1 is SGHVS and CDR2 is FQNEAQ in the germline V gene. This specimen consisted of CD4+ T cells from blood, obtained at the roughly 15-month timepoint. This chain links TRBV7-8 with TRBJ2-1; D gene unclear. This clonotype was sampled from a human patient who received a liver transplant. Some T cells may be the graft donor's. CDR3 loop: CASSLVGNEQFF. The CDR3 bases are TGTGCCAGCAGCTTAGTAGGGAATGAGCAGTTCTTC. The complete variable domain, with remaining parts taken from reference TRBV7-8 and TRBJ2-1, reads GAGVSQSPRYKVAKRGQDVALRCDPISGHVSLFWYQQALGQGPEFLTYFQNEAQLDKSGLPSDRFFAERPEGSVSTLKIQRTQQEDSAVYLCASSLVGNEQFFGPGTRLTVL.